This T cell receptor beta chain was sequenced for a study of cytomegalovirus exposure and HLA in healthy donors. Both 60 Vbeta primers and 13 Jbeta primers went into the PCR. Method: immunoSEQ multiplex PCR; TCRdb's copy keeps in-frame clones and lacks some. Among some 130,000 clones listed, 65% to 80% were seen once. This CDR3 region has 19 residues. J was trimmed by 2 bases and V by 2 bases; bases with no gene match: 7. Germline CDR1 reads MDHEN; CDR2 reads SYDVKM. V usage is TRBV28 and J usage is TRBJ2-6, with 12 bases aligning to TRBD1. The receptor's source is a man aged 35 to 55 in good health and CMV-seronegative. Sequencing used PBMCs. As DNA, the CDR3 is TGTGCCAGCAGTTTAGAGCTCGGGACAGGGGGCGCTGGGGCCAACGTCCTGACTTTC. Protein: CASSLELGTGGAGANVLTF.